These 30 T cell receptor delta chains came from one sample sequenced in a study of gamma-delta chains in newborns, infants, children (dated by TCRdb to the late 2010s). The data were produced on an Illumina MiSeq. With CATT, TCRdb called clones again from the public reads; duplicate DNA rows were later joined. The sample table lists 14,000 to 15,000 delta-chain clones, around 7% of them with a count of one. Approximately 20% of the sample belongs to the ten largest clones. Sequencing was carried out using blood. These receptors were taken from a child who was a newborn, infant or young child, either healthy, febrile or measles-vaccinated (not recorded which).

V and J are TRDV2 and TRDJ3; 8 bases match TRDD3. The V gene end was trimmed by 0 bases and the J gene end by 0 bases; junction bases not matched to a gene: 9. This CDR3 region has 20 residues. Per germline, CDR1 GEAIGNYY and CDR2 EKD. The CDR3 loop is CACDTIVLGGSSWDTRQMFF. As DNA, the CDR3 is TGTGCCTGTGACACCATCGTACTGGGGGGCAGCTCCTGGGACACCCGACAGATGTTTTTC.

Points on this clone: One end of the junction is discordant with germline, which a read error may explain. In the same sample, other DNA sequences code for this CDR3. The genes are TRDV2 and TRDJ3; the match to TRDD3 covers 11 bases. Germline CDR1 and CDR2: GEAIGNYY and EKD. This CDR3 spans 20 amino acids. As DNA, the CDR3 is TGTGCCTGTGACTACATGCTGGGGGATACAGGCTCATGGGACACCCGCCAGATGTTTTTC. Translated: CACDYMLGDTGSWDTRQMFF.

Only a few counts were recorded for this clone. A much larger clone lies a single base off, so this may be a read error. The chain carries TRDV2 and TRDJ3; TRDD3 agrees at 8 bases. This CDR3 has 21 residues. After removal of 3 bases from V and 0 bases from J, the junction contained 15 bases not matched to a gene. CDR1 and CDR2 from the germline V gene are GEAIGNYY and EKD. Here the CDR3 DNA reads TGTGCCTGTGACCCTCTACTGAGGGATACGGGGAGCTCCTGGGACACCCGACAGATGTTTTTC. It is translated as CACDPLLRDTGSSWDTRQMFF.

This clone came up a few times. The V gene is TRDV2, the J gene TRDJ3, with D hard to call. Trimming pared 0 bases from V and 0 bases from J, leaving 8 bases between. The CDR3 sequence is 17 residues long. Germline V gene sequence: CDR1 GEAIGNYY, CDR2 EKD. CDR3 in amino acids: CACDTITPSWDTRQMFF. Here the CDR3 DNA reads TGTGCCTGTGACACCATTACCCCCTCCTGGGACACCCGACAGATGTTTTTC.

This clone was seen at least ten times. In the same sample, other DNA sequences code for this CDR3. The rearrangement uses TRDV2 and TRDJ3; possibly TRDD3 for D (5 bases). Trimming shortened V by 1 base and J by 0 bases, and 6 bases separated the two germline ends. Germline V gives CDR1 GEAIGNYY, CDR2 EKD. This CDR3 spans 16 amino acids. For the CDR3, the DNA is TGTGCCTGTGACACGGGATCCTCCTGGGACACCCGACAGATGTTTTTC. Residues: CACDTGSSWDTRQMFF.

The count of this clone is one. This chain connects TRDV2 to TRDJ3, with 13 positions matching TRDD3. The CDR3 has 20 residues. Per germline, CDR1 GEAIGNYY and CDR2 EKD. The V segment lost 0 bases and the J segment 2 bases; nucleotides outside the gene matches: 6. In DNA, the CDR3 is TGTGCCTGTGACACCCTTGTACTGGGGGATACGACCTGGGACACCCGACAGATGTTTTTC. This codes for CACDTLVLGDTTWDTRQMFF.

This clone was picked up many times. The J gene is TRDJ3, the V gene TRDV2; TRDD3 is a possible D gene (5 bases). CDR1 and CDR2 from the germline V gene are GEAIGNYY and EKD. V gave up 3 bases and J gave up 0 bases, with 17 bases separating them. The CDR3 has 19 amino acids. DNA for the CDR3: TGTGCCTGTGACGACCTGGATAGGACCCTCTCCTGGGACACCCGACAGATGTTTTTC. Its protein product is CACDDLDRTLSWDTRQMFF.

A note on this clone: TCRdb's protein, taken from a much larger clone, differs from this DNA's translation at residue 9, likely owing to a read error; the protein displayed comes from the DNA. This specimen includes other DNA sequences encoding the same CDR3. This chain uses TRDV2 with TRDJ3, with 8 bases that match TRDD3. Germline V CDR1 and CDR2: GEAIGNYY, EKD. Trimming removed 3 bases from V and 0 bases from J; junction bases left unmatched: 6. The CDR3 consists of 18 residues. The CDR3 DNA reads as TGTGCCTGTGACGCGGTACTGGGGGGCTCCTGGGACACCCGACAGATGTTTTTC. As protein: CACDAVLGGSWDTRQMFF.

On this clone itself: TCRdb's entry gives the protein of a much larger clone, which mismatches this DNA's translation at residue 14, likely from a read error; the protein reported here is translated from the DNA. Written as DNA, the CDR3 is TGTGCCTGTGACACACTGGGGGACTCCTGGGACACCCGACGGATGTTTTTC. This gives the protein CACDTLGDSWDTRRMFF. The chain recombines TRDV2 with TRDJ3; TRDD3 aligns across 9 bases. This CDR3 comprises 17 residues. Germline V gene sequence: CDR1 GEAIGNYY, CDR2 EKD.

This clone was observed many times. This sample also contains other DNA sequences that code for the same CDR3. CDR3 loop: CACDTAGASSWDTRQMFF. CDR3 nucleotides: TGTGCCTGTGACACCGCTGGGGCTAGCTCCTGGGACACCCGACAGATGTTTTTC. V usage is TRDV2 and J usage is TRDJ3, with a tentative D call TRDD3 (6 bases). This CDR3 region has 18 residues. The V end lost 0 bases, the J end lost 0 bases, and 11 bases lay between the germline ends. Germline V gene sequence: CDR1 GEAIGNYY, CDR2 EKD.

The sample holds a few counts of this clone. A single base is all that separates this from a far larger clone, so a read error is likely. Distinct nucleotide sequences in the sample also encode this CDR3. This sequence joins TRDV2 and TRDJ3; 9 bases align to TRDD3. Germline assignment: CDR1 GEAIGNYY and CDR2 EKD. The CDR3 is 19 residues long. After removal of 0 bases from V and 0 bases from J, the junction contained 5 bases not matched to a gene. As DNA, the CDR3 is TGTGCCTGTGACACCGTACTGGGGGACAGCTCCTGGGACACCCGACAGATGTTTTTC. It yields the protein CACDTVLGDSSWDTRQMFF.

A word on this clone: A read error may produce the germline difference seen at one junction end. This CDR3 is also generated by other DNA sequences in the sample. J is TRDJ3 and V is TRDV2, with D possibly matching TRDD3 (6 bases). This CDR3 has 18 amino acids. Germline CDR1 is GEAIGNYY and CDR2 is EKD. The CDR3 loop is CACDTVLGSSWDTRQMFF. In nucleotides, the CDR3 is TGTGCCTGTGACACCGTACTGGGTAGCTCCTGGGACACCCGGCAGATGTTTTTC.

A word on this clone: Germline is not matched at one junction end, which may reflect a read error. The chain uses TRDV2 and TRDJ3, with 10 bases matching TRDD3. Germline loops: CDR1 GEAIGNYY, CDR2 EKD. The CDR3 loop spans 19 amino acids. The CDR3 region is CACDTYWGMSSWGTRQMFF. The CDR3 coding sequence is TGTGCCTGTGACACGTACTGGGGGATGAGCTCCTGGGGCACCCGACAGATGTTTTTC.

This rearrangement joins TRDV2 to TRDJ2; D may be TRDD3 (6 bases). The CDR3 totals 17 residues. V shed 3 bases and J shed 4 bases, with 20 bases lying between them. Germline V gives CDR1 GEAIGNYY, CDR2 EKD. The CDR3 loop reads CACDPVGGDSRTAQLFF. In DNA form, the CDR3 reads TGTGCCTGTGACCCGGTTGGGGGGGACAGCCGGACAGCACAACTCTTCTTT.

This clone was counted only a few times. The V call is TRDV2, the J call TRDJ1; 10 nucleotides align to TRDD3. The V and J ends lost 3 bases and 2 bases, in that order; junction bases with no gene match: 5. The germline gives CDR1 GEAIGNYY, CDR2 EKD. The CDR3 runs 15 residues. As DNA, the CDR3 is TGTGCCTGTGACTACTGGGGGATGCAGACCGATAAACTCATCTTT. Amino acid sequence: CACDYWGMQTDKLIF.

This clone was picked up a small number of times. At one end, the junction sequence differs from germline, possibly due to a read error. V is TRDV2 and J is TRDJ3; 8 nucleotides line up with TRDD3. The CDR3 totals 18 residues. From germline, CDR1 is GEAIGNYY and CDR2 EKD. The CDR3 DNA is TGTGCCTGTGACTTACTGGGGGGCACCTCCTGGGGCACCCGACAGATGTTTTTC. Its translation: CACDLLGGTSWGTRQMFF.

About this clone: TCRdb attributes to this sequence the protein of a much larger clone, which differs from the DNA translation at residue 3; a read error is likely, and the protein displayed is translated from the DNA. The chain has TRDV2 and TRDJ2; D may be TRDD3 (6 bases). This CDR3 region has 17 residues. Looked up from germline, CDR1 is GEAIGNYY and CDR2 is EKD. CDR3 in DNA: TGTGCCCGTGACACCGTGGGGGGCCAAGCTTTGACAGCACAACTCTTCTTT. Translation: CARDTVGGQALTAQLFF.

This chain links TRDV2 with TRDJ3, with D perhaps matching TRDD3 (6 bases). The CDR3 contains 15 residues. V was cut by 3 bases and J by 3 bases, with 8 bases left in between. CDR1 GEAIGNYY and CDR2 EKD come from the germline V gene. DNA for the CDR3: TGTGCCTGTGACGTACTGGGCTGGGACACCCGACAGATGTTTTTC. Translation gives CACDVLGWDTRQMFF.

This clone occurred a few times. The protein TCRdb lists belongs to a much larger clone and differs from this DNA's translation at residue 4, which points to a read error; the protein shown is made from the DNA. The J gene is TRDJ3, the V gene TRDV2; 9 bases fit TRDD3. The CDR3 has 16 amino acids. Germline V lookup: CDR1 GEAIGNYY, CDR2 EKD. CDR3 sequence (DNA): TGTGCCTGTGGCACCTGGGGGATTTGGGACACCCGACAGATGTTTTTC. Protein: CACGTWGIWDTRQMFF.

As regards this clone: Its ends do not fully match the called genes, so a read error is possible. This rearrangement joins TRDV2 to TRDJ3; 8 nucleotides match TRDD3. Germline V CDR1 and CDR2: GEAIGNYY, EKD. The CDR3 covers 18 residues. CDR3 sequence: CARDTVGDGSWDTRQMFF. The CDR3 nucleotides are TGTGCCCGTGACACCGTGGGGGATGGGTCCTGGGACACCCGACAGATGTTTTTC.

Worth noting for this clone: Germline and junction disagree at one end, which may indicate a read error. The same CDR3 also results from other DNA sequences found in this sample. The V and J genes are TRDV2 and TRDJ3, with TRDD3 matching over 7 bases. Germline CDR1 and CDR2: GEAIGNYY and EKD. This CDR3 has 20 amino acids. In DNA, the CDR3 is TGTGCCTGTGACTTGCTGGGGGCTACGCTTAGCTCCTGGGACACCCGCCAGATGTTTTTC. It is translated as CACDLLGATLSSWDTRQMFF.

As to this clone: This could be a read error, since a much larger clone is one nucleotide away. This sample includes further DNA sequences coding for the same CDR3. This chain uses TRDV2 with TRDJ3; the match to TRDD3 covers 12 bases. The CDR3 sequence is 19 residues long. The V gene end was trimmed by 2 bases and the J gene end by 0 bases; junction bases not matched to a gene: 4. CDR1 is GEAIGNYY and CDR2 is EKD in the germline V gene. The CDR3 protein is CACDNVLGDTSWDTRQMFF. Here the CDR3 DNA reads TGTGCCTGTGACAACGTACTGGGGGATACCTCCTGGGACACCCGACAGATGTTTTTC.

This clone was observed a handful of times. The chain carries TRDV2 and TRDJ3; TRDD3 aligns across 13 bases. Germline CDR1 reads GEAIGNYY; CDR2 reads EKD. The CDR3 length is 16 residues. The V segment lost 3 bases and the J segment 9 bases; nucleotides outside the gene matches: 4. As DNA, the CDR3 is TGTGCCTGTGACGTACTGGGGGATACGAGCACCCGACAGATGTTTTTC. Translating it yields CACDVLGDTSTRQMFF.

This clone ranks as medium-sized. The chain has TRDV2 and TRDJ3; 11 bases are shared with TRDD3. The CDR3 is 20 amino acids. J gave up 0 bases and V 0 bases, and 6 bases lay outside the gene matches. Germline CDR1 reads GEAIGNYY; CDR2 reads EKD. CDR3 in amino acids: CACDTAGTGGYSWDTRQMFF. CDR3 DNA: TGTGCCTGTGACACCGCGGGGACTGGGGGATACTCCTGGGACACCCGACAGATGTTTTTC.

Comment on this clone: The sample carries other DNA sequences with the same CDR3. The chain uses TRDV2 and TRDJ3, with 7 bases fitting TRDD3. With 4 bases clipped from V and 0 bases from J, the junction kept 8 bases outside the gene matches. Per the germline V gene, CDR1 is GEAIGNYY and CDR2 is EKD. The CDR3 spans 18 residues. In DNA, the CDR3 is TGTGCCTGTGATTCTCTGGGGGCCAGCTCCTGGGACACCCGACAGATGTTTTTC. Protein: CACDSLGASSWDTRQMFF.

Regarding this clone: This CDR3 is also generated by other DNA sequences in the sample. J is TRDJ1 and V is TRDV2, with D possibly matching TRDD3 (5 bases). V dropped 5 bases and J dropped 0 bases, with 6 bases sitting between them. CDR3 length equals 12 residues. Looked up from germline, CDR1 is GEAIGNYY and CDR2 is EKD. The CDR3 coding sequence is TGTGCCTGTGGGGGGTACACCGATAAACTCATCTTT. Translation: CACGGYTDKLIF.

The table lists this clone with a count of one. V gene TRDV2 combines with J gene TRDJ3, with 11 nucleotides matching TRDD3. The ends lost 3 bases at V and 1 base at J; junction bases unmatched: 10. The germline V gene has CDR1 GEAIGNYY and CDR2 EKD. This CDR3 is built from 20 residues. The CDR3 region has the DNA TGTGCCTGTGACGCCGTACTGGGGGATAAAAGATCCTGGGACACCCGACAGATGTTTTTC. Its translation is CACDAVLGDKRSWDTRQMFF.

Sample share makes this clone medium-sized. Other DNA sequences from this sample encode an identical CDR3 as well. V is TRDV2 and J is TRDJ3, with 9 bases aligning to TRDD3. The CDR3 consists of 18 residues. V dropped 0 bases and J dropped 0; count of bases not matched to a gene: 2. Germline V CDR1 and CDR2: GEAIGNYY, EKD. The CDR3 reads CACDTAGIRSWDTRQMFF. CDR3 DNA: TGTGCCTGTGACACCGCGGGGATACGCTCCTGGGACACCCGACAGATGTTTTTC.

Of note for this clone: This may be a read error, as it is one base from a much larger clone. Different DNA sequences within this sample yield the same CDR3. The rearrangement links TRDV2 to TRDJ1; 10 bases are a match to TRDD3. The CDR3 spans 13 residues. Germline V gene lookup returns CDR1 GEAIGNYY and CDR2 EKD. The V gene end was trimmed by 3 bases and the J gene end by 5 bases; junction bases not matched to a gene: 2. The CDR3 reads CACDVLGDDKLIF. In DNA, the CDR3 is TGTGCCTGTGACGTACTGGGGGATGATAAACTCATCTTT.

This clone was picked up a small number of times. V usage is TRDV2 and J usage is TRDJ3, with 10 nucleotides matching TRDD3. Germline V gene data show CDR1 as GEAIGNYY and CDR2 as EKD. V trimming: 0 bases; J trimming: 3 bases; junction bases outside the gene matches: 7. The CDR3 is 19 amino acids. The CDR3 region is CACDTGKLGDRWDTRQMFF. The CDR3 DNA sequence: TGTGCCTGTGACACCGGGAAACTGGGGGATCGCTGGGACACCCGACAGATGTTTTTC.